These 18 T cell receptor beta chains share one sample of origin, sequenced in a study of blood T cell repertoires in COVID-19. Assay: immunoSEQ multiplex PCR; the TCRdb copy retains only in-frame clones and omits some. The sample contains fewer than 300,000 clones, around 89% of which appear only once. The sequencing sample was made of peripheral blood. These receptors were taken from a man aged 30 to 39 with acute or convalescent COVID-19.

This chain links TRBV19 with TRBJ2-7, with TRBD1 matching 7 bases. CDR1 is LNHDA and CDR2 is SQIVND in the germline V gene (reference sequence). The CDR3 sequence is 15 residues long. V gave up 5 bases and J gave up 1 base; unmatched junction bases: 8. Here the CDR3 DNA reads TGTGCCAGTAGTCCTACAGGGGTCTTTTCCTACGAGCAGTACTTC. Its translation: CASSPTGVFSYEQYF.

Worth noting for this clone: One junction end does not reproduce the germline sequence, and a read error may be involved. This chain connects TRBV7-7 to TRBJ2-7; TRBD2 matches at 7 bases. Germline CDR1 reads SSHAT; CDR2 reads FNYEAQ (reference sequence). This CDR3 has 14 residues. The CDR3 protein is CASSPGGSTYEQYF. DNA for the CDR3: TGTGCTAGCAGCCCGGGGGGATCAACCTACGAGCAGTACTTC.

J is TRBJ2-7 and V is TRBV9; 13 bases align to TRBD2. V dropped 2 bases and J dropped 4; count of bases not matched to a gene: 0. The CDR3 runs to 14 residues. CDR1 is SGDLS, CDR2 YYNGEE, per germline. CDR3 sequence: CASSVGLAGYEQYF. CDR3 DNA sequence: TGTGCCAGCAGCGTGGGACTAGCGGGGTACGAGCAGTACTTC.

The chain couples TRBV3-1 (or the pseudogene TRBV3-2) to TRBJ2-7, with 10 bases matching TRBD2. In germline, CDR1 is LGHDT, CDR2 YNNKEL (reference sequence). The CDR3 has 15 amino acids. V shed 4 bases and J 0 bases; nucleotides not matched to a gene: 3. This chain's CDR3 is CASSPASGGSYEQYF. CDR3 coding DNA: TGTGCCAGCAGCCCCGCTAGCGGGGGCTCCTACGAGCAGTACTTC.

The V gene is TRBV6-5, the J gene TRBJ2-1, with TRBD1 identical over 7 bases. Germline V gene data show CDR1 as MNHEY and CDR2 as SVGAGI. The V gene end was trimmed by 6 bases and the J gene end by 11 bases; junction bases not matched to a gene: 16. The CDR3 extends over 15 amino acids. As DNA, the CDR3 is TGTGCCAGCAGGACAAGACAGGGCTTAGATCAGAAGCAGTTCTTC. Protein sequence: CASRTRQGLDQKQFF.

The genes are TRBV30 and TRBJ1-1; 10 bases are a match to TRBD1. CDR1 is GTSNPN and CDR2 is SVGIG in the germline V gene (reference sequence). V dropped 5 bases and J dropped 4; count of bases not matched to a gene: 1. This CDR3 has 12 residues. CDR3 nucleotides: TGTGCCTGGGACAGGGGGCCCACTGAAGCTTTCTTT. It encodes CAWDRGPTEAFF.

The chain has TRBV5-1 and TRBJ2-1, with D perhaps matching TRBD2 (5 bases). V was pared by 5 bases and J by 9 bases, with 18 bases between. The CDR3 consists of 14 residues. Germline V gene lookup returns CDR1 SGHRS and CDR2 YFSETQ. CDR3 amino acids: CASSTERRGGEQFF. CDR3 sequence (DNA): TGCGCCAGCAGTACAGAGCGGAGAGGAGGTGAGCAGTTCTTC.

This chain uses TRBV13 with TRBJ2-4; D is possibly TRBD2 (6 bases). The germline V and J ends were trimmed by 3 bases and 8 bases, with 20 bases remaining between them. CDR3 size: 16 residues. Germline V gene data show CDR1 as PRHDT and CDR2 as FYEKMQ (reference sequence). The CDR3 coding sequence is TGTGCCAGCAGCTTCCTTGTAGTTAGCGGTAAAGACATTCAGTACTTC. Protein: CASSFLVVSGKDIQYF.

This rearrangement joins TRBV9 to TRBJ2-7, with TRBD2 matching 12 bases. The CDR3 contains 15 residues. The germline V gene has CDR1 SGDLS and CDR2 YYNGEE. V was clipped by 0 bases and J by 5 bases; unmatched bases: 3. CDR3 loop: CASSVASGGADEQYF. In DNA, the CDR3 is TGTGCCAGCAGCGTAGCTAGCGGGGGGGCCGACGAGCAGTACTTC.

The chain couples TRBV4-1 to TRBJ1-1, with 11 bases that match TRBD1. V was clipped by 2 bases and J by 6 bases; unmatched bases: 5. CDR3 length: 15 residues. Germline V gene data show CDR1 as MGHRA and CDR2 as YSYEKL. The DNA for the CDR3 is TGCGCCAGCAGCCAACCGGGACAGGGGGTTTCTGAAGCTTTCTTT. It codes for CASSQPGQGVSEAFF.

This rearrangement joins TRBV6-6 to TRBJ1-5, with 7 bases matching TRBD1. The CDR3 spans 17 residues. Germline V gene lookup returns CDR1 MNHNY and CDR2 SVGAGI (reference sequence). The V segment lost 6 bases and the J segment 7 bases; nucleotides outside the gene matches: 18. CDR3 protein: CASSRAHNNRGGQPQHF. The CDR3 DNA follows: TGTGCCAGCAGCCGAGCTCACAATAACAGGGGCGGGCAGCCCCAGCATTTT.

This rearrangement joins TRBV5-4 to TRBJ2-2; TRBD2 is a possible D gene (8 bases). The V and J ends lost 5 bases and 7 bases respectively, with 21 bases between them. The CDR3 totals 16 residues. Germline assignment: CDR1 SGHNT and CDR2 YYREEE (reference sequence). CDR3 residues: CASSPGGGELIGELFF. CDR3 in DNA: TGTGCCAGCAGTCCGGGAGGGGGCGAGTTGATCGGGGAGCTGTTTTTT.

V usage is TRBV15 and J usage is TRBJ1-1; D is ambiguous. CDR1 and CDR2 (germline): LNHNV, YYDKDF (reference sequence). The CDR3 consists of 14 residues. Trimming shortened V by 5 bases and J by 1 base, and 11 bases separated the two germline ends. CDR3 nucleotide sequence: TGTGCCACCAGCGTGTTCGGGAAGAACACTGAAGCTTTCTTT. Residues: CATSVFGKNTEAFF.

The chain employs TRBV5-4 and TRBJ1-1; maybe TRBD1 (6 bases). CDR1 and CDR2 from the germline V gene are SGHNT and YYREEE (reference sequence). The CDR3 is made up of 16 amino acids. The V gene lost 4 bases and the J gene lost 3 bases, with 19 bases spanning the gap. The CDR3 sequence: CASSTLTGYGDTEAFF. The CDR3 DNA is TGTGCCAGCAGCACGCTAACAGGGTACGGGGACACTGAAGCTTTCTTT.

This chain uses TRBV24-1 with TRBJ2-1, with D perhaps TRBD1 (5 bases). Trimming took 2 bases from V and 5 from J, leaving 12 bases between them. CDR1 and CDR2 (germline): KGHDR, SFDVKD. This CDR3 has 15 amino acids. Here the CDR3 DNA reads TGTGCCACCAGTGATTCAGGGCAGTATGACAATGAGCAGTTCTTC. Protein product: CATSDSGQYDNEQFF.

The V call is TRBV2, the J call TRBJ2-1; perhaps TRBD1 as D (6 bases). Trimming pared 8 bases from V and 4 bases from J, leaving 15 bases between. In germline, CDR1 is SNHLY, CDR2 FYNNEI. The CDR3 loop spans 14 amino acids. The CDR3 sequence: CASVVGQGYNEQFF. The CDR3 DNA follows: TGTGCCAGCGTGGTGGGGCAGGGGTACAATGAGCAGTTCTTC.

This clone was observed once. The chain has TRBV6-5 and TRBJ1-4; D is perhaps TRBD1 (6 bases). This CDR3 has 13 residues. Trimming shortened V by 8 bases and J by 7 bases, and 14 bases separated the two germline ends. Germline-derived CDR1 and CDR2 are MNHEY and SVGAGI. CDR3 nucleotide sequence: TGTGCCAGCGTGATCACAGGGAGTGAAAAACTGTTTTTT. This translates into CASVITGSEKLFF.

J is TRBJ2-2 and V is TRBV7-3; D gene ambiguous. There are 14 residues in the CDR3. Trimming shortened V by 5 bases and J by 1 base, and 8 bases separated the two germline ends. The germline gives CDR1 SGHTA, CDR2 FQGTGA. The CDR3: CASSPLVNTGELFF. CDR3 in DNA: TGTGCCAGCAGCCCGTTAGTGAACACCGGGGAGCTGTTTTTT.